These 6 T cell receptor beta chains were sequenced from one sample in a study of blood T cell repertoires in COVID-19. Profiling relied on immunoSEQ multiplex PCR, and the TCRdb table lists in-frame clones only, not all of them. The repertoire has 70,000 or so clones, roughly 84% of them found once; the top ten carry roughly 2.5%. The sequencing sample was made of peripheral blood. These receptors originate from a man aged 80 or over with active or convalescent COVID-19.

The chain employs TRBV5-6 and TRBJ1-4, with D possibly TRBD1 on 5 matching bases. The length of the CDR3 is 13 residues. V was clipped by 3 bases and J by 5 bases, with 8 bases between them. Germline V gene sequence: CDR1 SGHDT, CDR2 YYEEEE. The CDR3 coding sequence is TGTGCCAGCAGCTCGACAGACAATGAAAAACTGTTTTTT. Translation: CASSSTDNEKLFF.

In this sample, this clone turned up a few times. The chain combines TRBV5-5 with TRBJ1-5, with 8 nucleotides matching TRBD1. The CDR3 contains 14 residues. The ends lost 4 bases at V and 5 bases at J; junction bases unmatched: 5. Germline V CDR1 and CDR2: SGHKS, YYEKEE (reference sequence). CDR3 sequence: CASSVQGVDQPQHF. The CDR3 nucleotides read TGTGCCAGCAGCGTACAGGGGGTGGATCAGCCCCAGCATTTT.

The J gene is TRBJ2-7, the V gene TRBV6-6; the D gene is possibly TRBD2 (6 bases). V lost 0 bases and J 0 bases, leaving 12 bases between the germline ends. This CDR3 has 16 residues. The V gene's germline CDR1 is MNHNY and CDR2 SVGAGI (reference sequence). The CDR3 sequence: CASSYSRTTHSYEQYF. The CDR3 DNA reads TGTGCCAGCAGTTACTCACGGACTACCCACTCCTACGAGCAGTACTTC.

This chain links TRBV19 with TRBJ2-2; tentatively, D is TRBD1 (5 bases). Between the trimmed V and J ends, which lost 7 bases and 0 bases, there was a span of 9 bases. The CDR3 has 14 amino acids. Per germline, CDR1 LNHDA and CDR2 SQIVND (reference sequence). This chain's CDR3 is CASKLRANTGELFF. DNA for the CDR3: TGTGCCAGTAAGCTCAGGGCGAACACCGGGGAGCTGTTTTTT.

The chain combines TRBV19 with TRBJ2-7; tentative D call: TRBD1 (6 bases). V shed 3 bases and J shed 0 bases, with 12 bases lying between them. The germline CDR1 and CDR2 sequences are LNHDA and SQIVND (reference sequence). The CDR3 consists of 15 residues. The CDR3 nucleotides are TGTGCCAGTAGTATGTCTGGGGGCCTCTCCTACGAGCAGTACTTC. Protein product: CASSMSGGLSYEQYF.

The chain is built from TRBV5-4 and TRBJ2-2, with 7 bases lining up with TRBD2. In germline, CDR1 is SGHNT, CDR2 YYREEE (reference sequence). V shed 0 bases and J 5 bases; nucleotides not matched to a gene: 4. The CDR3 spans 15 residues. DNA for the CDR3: TGTGCCAGCAGCTTGGAAATCGGGAGGACCGGGGAGCTGTTTTTT. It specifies CASSLEIGRTGELFF.